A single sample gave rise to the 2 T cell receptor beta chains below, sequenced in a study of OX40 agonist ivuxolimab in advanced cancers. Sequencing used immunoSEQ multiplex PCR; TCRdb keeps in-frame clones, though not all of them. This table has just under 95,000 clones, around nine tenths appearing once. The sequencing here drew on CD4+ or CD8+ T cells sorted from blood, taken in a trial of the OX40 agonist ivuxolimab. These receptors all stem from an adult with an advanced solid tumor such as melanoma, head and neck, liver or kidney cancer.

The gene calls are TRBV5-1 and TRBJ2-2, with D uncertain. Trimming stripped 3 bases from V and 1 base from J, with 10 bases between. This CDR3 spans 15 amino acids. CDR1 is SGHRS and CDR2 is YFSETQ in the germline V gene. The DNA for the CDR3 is TGCGCCAGCAGCTCCCCATCGGGGAACACCGGGGAGCTGTTTTTT. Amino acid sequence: CASSSPSGNTGELFF.

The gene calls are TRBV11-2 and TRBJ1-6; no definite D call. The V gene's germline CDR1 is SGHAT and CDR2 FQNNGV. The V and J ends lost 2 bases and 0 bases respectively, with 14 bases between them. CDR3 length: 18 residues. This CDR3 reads CASSLNKGPSSYNSPLHF. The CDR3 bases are TGTGCCAGCAGCTTAAATAAGGGTCCTAGCTCCTATAATTCACCCCTCCACTTT.